This TCR beta chain was captured in a study of vaccination and CD4 T cells after COVID-19. This clonotype has just a few counts. Its antigen is as yet unknown. Once obtained from cultured CD4+ T cells, the DNA was sequenced using the Oncomine TCR Beta short-read assay. MiXCR was run by TCRdb on the PCR reads, yielding one entry per CDR3 protein. The sample lists some 16,000 distinct CDR3 sequences; roughly half were seen once. V lost 0 bases to trimming and J lost 0 bases, with 18 bases between them. Germline V lookup: CDR1 MGHRA, CDR2 YSYEKL. This CDR3 contains 19 residues. Findings and limits, study-wide: Vaccine-specific clones numbering 304 of 307 showed spike mono-reactivity in convalescent patients.

Treatment defined: roughly 10-day PBMC culture with coronavirus spike peptide pools or control peptides (ViraFEST assay). Fresh medium (containing IL-2) replaced half the medium on days 3 and 7. The J gene is TRBJ1-3, the V gene TRBV4-1; D remains ambiguous. Sequencing was done on a sample of CD4+ T cells from blood, cultured in vitro. The clonotype originates from a human donor who had recovered from COVID-19. The CDR3 nucleotides read TGCGCCAGCAGCCAAGATCGGTTAACACCGGGGTTCTCTGGAAACACCATATATTTT. Amino acids: CASSQDRLTPGFSGNTIYF.